This TCR beta chain was recorded in a study of STAT5B mutations in CD4+ large granular lymphocyte leukemia. Controls came from buffy coats of healthy blood donors. Data came from immunoSEQ multiplex PCR; TCRdb stores just in-frame clones and leaves some out. This sample yields some 35,000 clones, of which less than 70% are seen a single time; about 3% belongs to the top ten. The receptor was derived from a human donor in good health. Input material: CD4+ T cells from blood buffy coats.

The CDR3 coding sequence is TGTGCCAGTAACTTACGACAGGGTAGTATATACGAGCAGTACTTC. Encoded protein: CASNLRQGSIYEQYF. V and J are TRBV6-1 and TRBJ2-7, with 7 nucleotides matching TRBD1. This CDR3 comprises 15 residues. V lost 9 bases, J lost 4 bases, and 15 bases stayed unmatched. Germline CDR1 reads MNHNS; CDR2 reads SASEGT.